Presented here are 15 T cell receptor beta chains from one specimen sequenced in a study of T cells in Graves' hyperthyroidism and ophthalmopathy. Amplification of TCR beta CDR3 regions used RNA as the template. First-round RT-PCR of the TCR CDR3 relied on the HTBI primer set. One entry per CDR3 protein, called by TCRdb with MiXCR from the multiplex PCR reads. Of some 700,000 distinct CDR3 sequences in the sample, around 15% are singletons; the top ten hold 15% to 19%. Sequencing was carried out using blood. These receptors all come from a man aged 45 to 65 with Graves' hyperthyroidism.

This clonotype was seen many times. The rearrangement uses TRBV7-9 and TRBJ2-7, with D possibly being TRBD1 (5 bases). Germline V CDR1 and CDR2: SEHNR, FQNEAQ (reference sequence). Trimming stripped 8 bases from V and 3 bases from J, with 14 bases between. This CDR3 has 13 amino acids. The CDR3 region is CASVQGAVYEQYF. CDR3 nucleotides: TGTGCCAGCGTACAAGGGGCGGTCTACGAGCAGTACTTC.

This clonotype occurred many times. This chain links TRBV6-1 with TRBJ1-2; 7 nucleotides align to TRBD1. V was clipped by 7 bases and J by 4 bases; unmatched bases: 12. CDR3 length equals 15 residues. Germline V gene data show CDR1 as MNHNS and CDR2 as SASEGT. CDR3 residues: CASKSTRTGGYGYTF. In DNA form, the CDR3 reads TGTGCCAGCAAATCGACCCGGACAGGAGGCTATGGCTACACCTTC.

J is TRBJ2-1 and V is TRBV3-1; TRBD2 agrees at 7 bases. V dropped 4 bases and J dropped 12; count of bases not matched to a gene: 9. CDR3 length: 13 amino acids. Germline CDR1 is LGHDT and CDR2 is YNNKEL (reference sequence). The chain's CDR3 is CASSPQRDGGQFF. In DNA form, the CDR3 reads TGTGCCAGCAGCCCCCAGCGGGACGGTGGGCAGTTCTTC.

This clonotype was observed many times. V usage is TRBV14 and J usage is TRBJ1-2, with D unclear. With 1 base removed from V and 5 bases from J, the gap between germline ends came to 8 bases. Per the germline V gene, CDR1 is SGHDN and CDR2 is FVKESK. This CDR3 contains 13 residues. The CDR3 DNA follows: TGTGCCAGCAGCCAAGTGGAGTTATATGGCTACACCTTC. Amino acid sequence: CASSQVELYGYTF.

This clonotype has just a few counts. The J gene is TRBJ1-1, the V gene TRBV29-1, with a possible D match to TRBD1 (5 bases). The V gene lost 2 bases and the J gene lost 4 bases, with 11 bases spanning the gap. Per the germline V gene, CDR1 is SQVTM and CDR2 is ANQGSEA. The CDR3 length is 13 residues. Here the CDR3 reads CSVESRASTEAFF. The DNA of the CDR3 is TGCAGCGTTGAATCCAGGGCTAGCACTGAAGCTTTCTTT. Together with reference TRBV29-1 and TRBJ1-1, the CDR3 gives the full variable domain: SAVISQKPSRDICQRGTSLTIQCQVDSQVTMMFWYRQQPGQSLTLIATANQGSEATYESGFVIDKFPISRPNLTFSTLTVSNMSPEDSSIYLCSVESRASTEAFFGQGTRLTVV.

V and J are TRBV3-1 and TRBJ2-7; 7 nucleotides match TRBD1. This CDR3 contains 15 residues. Germline CDR1 and CDR2: LGHDT and YNNKEL (reference sequence). The J segment lost 3 bases and the V segment lost 4 bases, leaving 9 bases of the junction unmatched. Written as DNA, the CDR3 is TGTGCCAGCAGCCTAGAGGGGACAGCCTACTACGAGCAGTACTTC. Its translation: CASSLEGTAYYEQYF.

This clonotype occurred many times. The gene calls are TRBV27 and TRBJ2-2; D remains unclear. Germline V gene sequence: CDR1 MNHEY, CDR2 SMNVEV (reference sequence). Trimming stripped 5 bases from V and 3 bases from J, with 10 bases between. CDR3 length: 14 amino acids. CDR3 protein: CASSPAEYTGELFF. For the CDR3, the DNA is TGTGCCAGCAGTCCAGCAGAGTACACCGGGGAGCTGTTTTTT.

This clonotype is a singleton in its sample. The chain couples TRBV7-2 to TRBJ1-2; D is uncertain. Germline lookup yields CDR1 SGHTA and CDR2 FQGNSA. V lost 0 bases to trimming and J lost 1 base, with 6 bases between them. This CDR3 contains 14 residues. The CDR3 DNA reads as TGTGCCAGCAGCTTAGCGCAGGATAACTATGGCTACACCTTC. This codes for CASSLAQDNYGYTF.

Only a few counts were recorded for this clonotype. This chain connects TRBV7-3 to TRBJ1-1; D might be TRBD1 (6 bases). Per the germline V gene, CDR1 is SGHTA and CDR2 is FQGTGA. V was clipped by 4 bases and J by 6 bases, with 15 bases between them. The CDR3 consists of 14 residues. CDR3 loop: CASSYSGEGAEAFF. CDR3 nucleotides: TGTGCCAGCAGCTACTCAGGGGAGGGGGCTGAAGCTTTCTTT.

This clonotype has a count of ten or more. The chain recombines TRBV15 with TRBJ2-7; maybe TRBD2 (5 bases). Trimming took off 0 bases at V and 0 bases at J, with 15 bases between the two ends. CDR1 is LNHNV and CDR2 is YYDKDF in the germline V gene (reference sequence). The CDR3 has 17 amino acids. The CDR3 bases are TGTGCCACCAGCAGAGATTTTAATACCGGACTCTCCTACGAGCAGTACTTC. It yields the protein CATSRDFNTGLSYEQYF.

The V gene is TRBV9, the J gene TRBJ2-3, with a possible D match to TRBD2 (6 bases). Trimming stripped 4 bases from V and 1 base from J, with 13 bases between. The CDR3 contains 15 residues. Germline lookup yields CDR1 SGDLS and CDR2 YYNGEE. The CDR3 sequence is CASSFSGQGTDTQYF. The CDR3 coding sequence is TGTGCCAGCAGCTTTAGCGGTCAGGGCACAGATACGCAGTATTTT.

The chain couples TRBV19 to TRBJ2-7; 8 bases are a match to TRBD1. V was pared by 5 bases and J by 2 bases, with 5 bases of the junction left unmatched. The CDR3 loop spans 14 amino acids. Per the germline V gene, CDR1 is LNHDA and CDR2 is SQIVND (reference sequence). CDR3 sequence reads: CASSPMDRAYEQYF. CDR3 nucleotide sequence: TGTGCCAGTAGTCCCATGGACAGGGCCTACGAGCAGTACTTC.

This clonotype has a count of ten or more. The chain carries TRBV5-1 and TRBJ2-7; 10 nucleotides align to TRBD1. The V segment lost 5 bases and the J segment 6 bases; nucleotides outside the gene matches: 11. Germline V gene lookup returns CDR1 SGHRS and CDR2 YFSETQ. The CDR3 consists of 15 residues. CDR3 sequence (DNA): TGCGCCAGCAGTCCCCGGGACAGGGGCCCCATCGAGCAGTACTTC. Amino acid sequence: CASSPRDRGPIEQYF.

This clonotype was seen a handful of times. J is TRBJ2-3 and V is TRBV24-1, with 9 bases lining up with TRBD1. Germline trimming cut 11 bases from V and 1 base from J; bases unmatched to any gene: 6. The germline V gene has CDR1 KGHDR and CDR2 SFDVKD. This CDR3 is built from 14 residues. As DNA, the CDR3 is TGTGCCATCGGGACAGGGTCGGGCACAGATACGCAGTATTTT. Residues: CAIGTGSGTDTQYF.

The chain is built from TRBV6-6 and TRBJ2-7; 7 nucleotides align to TRBD2. V lost 2 bases to trimming and J lost 5 bases; unmatched junction nucleotides: 3. There are 13 residues in the CDR3. Germline assignment: CDR1 MNHNY and CDR2 SVGAGI (reference sequence). The CDR3 DNA is TGTGCCAGCAGTTACCAGGGAGGGCACGAGCAGTACTTC. Protein product: CASSYQGGHEQYF.